A selection of T cell receptor beta chains follows, all from one sample in a study of glioma-infiltrating T cells after dendritic cell vaccination. Method: immunoSEQ multiplex PCR; TCRdb's copy keeps in-frame clones and lacks some. Among tens of thousands of clones listed, roughly 80% were seen once. The sample in question was blood, obtained before dendritic cell vaccination. These receptors all come from a human donor with glioblastoma. CDR3s include the opening cysteine and the closing phenylalanine or tryptophan. D genes are given only for firm matches. Rows may omit the clone size; those that give it use once, few, many or a size class.

d_call	clone_size	v_call	cdr3_length	j_call	cdr3_aa	cdr3_nt
NA	NA	TRBV9	14	TRBJ2-7	CASSVAGGFYEQYF	TGTGCCAGCAGCGTAGCGGGCGGGTTCTACGAGCAGTACTTC
TRBD1	NA	TRBV5-1	16	TRBJ2-5	CASSLEEGQGRETQYF	TGCGCCAGCAGCTTGGAAGAGGGACAGGGCCGAGAGACCCAGTACTTC
TRBD2	NA	TRBV2	20	TRBJ2-3	CASFGDRMGLAGRSTDTQYF	TGTGCCAGTTTCGGGGACAGAATGGGCCTAGCGGGGAGAAGCACAGATACGCAGTATTTT
NA	NA	TRBV15	13	TRBJ2-5	CATSRPTQETQYF	TGTGCCACCAGCAGACCCACTCAAGAGACCCAGTACTTC
NA	NA	TRBV6-1	14	TRBJ2-2	CASSEQGNTGELFF	TGTGCCAGCAGTGAACAGGGGAACACCGGGGAGCTGTTTTTT
TRBD1	NA	TRBV18	14	TRBJ1-1	CASSLGQGQTEAFF	TGTGCCAGCTCACTCGGACAGGGCCAAACTGAAGCTTTCTTT
TRBD1	NA	TRBV6-6	12	TRBJ1-5	CATNQGDQPQHF	TGTGCCACCAATCAGGGGGATCAGCCCCAGCATTTT
NA	NA	TRBV19	15	TRBJ1-1	CASRIRTEIFAEAFF	TGTGCCAGTAGGATACGGACAGAAATATTCGCTGAAGCTTTCTTT
TRBD2	NA	TRBV4-1	16	TRBJ2-5	CASSQGGLAGRETQYF	TGCGCCAGCAGCCAAGGAGGACTAGCGGGGAGGGAGACCCAGTACTTC
NA	NA	TRBV5-1	18	TRBJ1-6	CASSLGGDVVSYNSPLHF	TGCGCCAGCAGCTTGGGGGGGGATGTCGTCTCCTATAATTCACCCCTCCACTTT
TRBD1	NA	TRBV19	14	TRBJ2-7	CASSMGQGANEQYF	TGTGCCAGTAGTATGGGACAGGGGGCGAACGAGCAGTACTTC
TRBD2	once	TRBV6-5	15	TRBJ2-3	CASSPPSGLGTTQYF	TGTGCCAGCAGTCCTCCTAGCGGCCTTGGTACTACGCAGTATTTT
NA	NA	TRBV10-3	12	TRBJ2-2	CAAGTEGGELFF	TGTGCCGCAGGAACCGAGGGCGGGGAGCTGTTTTTT
NA	few	TRBV2	14	TRBJ2-7	CASRRGSISYEQYF	TGTGCCAGCAGGAGGGGGTCTATCTCCTACGAGCAGTACTTC
TRBD1	NA	TRBV5-1	13	TRBJ1-2	CASSLDRGDGYTF	TGCGCCAGCAGCTTGGACAGGGGAGATGGCTACACCTTC
TRBD1	NA	TRBV19	13	TRBJ2-2	CASSGTATGELFF	TGTGCCAGTAGTGGGACAGCCACCGGGGAGCTGTTTTTT
TRBD1	NA	TRBV6-5	13	TRBJ1-5	CASSRQGNQPQHF	TGTGCCAGCAGCCGACAGGGGAATCAGCCCCAGCATTTT
NA	NA	TRBV18	14	TRBJ2-2	CASKLPVPTGELFF	TGTGCCAGCAAGCTCCCTGTCCCGACCGGGGAGCTGTTTTTT
NA	once	TRBV11-3	13	TRBJ1-1	CASSLARETEAFF	TGTGCCAGCAGCTTAGCGCGGGAGACTGAAGCTTTCTTT
TRBD2	NA	TRBV28	11	TRBJ2-3	CASTAGGPQYF	TGTGCCAGCACGGCGGGGGGACCGCAGTATTTT
NA	once	TRBV7-9	15	TRBJ1-2	CASSSGPAANYGYTF	TGTGCCAGCAGCTCAGGCCCGGCCGCTAACTATGGCTACACCTTC
TRBD2	NA	TRBV19	16	TRBJ2-7	CASSIAHGEGTYEQYF	TGTGCCAGTAGTATAGCCCATGGGGAGGGAACCTACGAGCAGTACTTC
NA	NA	TRBV5-1	15	TRBJ2-7	CASSLGAASIYEQYF	TGCGCCAGCAGCTTGGGGGCAGCATCCATCTACGAGCAGTACTTC
TRBD1	NA	TRBV19	17	TRBJ1-5	CASNLGQGASSNQPQHF	TGTGCCAGTAACCTCGGACAGGGGGCGTCTAGCAATCAGCCCCAGCATTTT
NA	NA	TRBV21-1	16	TRBJ1-6	CASSKDGGGRDSPLHF	TGTGCCAGCAGCAAAGATGGAGGGGGCCGCGATTCACCCCTCCACTTT
NA	NA	TRBV7-9	13	TRBJ1-1	CASSLGLNYGAFF	TGTGCCAGCAGCTTAGGACTCAATTATGGAGCTTTCTTT
NA	few	TRBV6-6	12	TRBJ2-5	CASSSPTGTQYF	TGTGCCAGCAGTTCTCCCACAGGGACCCAGTACTTC
TRBD2	NA	TRBV18	18	TRBJ2-3	CASSPRLSGGHSTDTQYF	TGTGCCAGCTCACCACGGCTCAGCGGGGGACACAGCACAGATACGCAGTATTTT
NA	NA	TRBV6-1	12	TRBJ2-1	CASRALWHEQFF	TGTGCCAGCAGGGCCCTCTGGCATGAGCAGTTCTTC
TRBD1	NA	TRBV29-1	15	TRBJ2-7	CSVVFDRGYSYEQYF	TGCAGCGTTGTCTTTGACAGGGGATACTCCTACGAGCAGTACTTC
TRBD1	NA	TRBV5-1	13	TRBJ1-2	CASSQQGGYGYTF	TGCGCCAGCAGCCAACAGGGGGGCTATGGCTACACCTTC
NA	NA	TRBV6-1	15	TRBJ1-5	CASRAKGPSNQPQHF	TGTGCCAGCAGGGCTAAGGGGCCTAGCAATCAGCCCCAGCATTTT
TRBD1	NA	TRBV19	14	TRBJ2-7	CASSTGTDPYEQYF	TGTGCCAGTAGCACCGGGACAGACCCCTACGAGCAGTACTTC
TRBD2	NA	TRBV7-2	15	TRBJ2-2	CASSLNGGDTGELFF	TGTGCCAGCAGCTTAAACGGGGGGGACACCGGGGAGCTGTTTTTT
NA	NA	TRBV10-2	15	TRBJ1-5	CASSESGPQGQPQHF	TGCGCCAGCAGTGAGTCGGGTCCGCAGGGACAGCCCCAGCATTTT
TRBD2	NA	TRBV29-1	12	TRBJ2-3	CSVEAGGDTQYF	TGCAGCGTTGAGGCGGGGGGCGATACGCAGTATTTT
NA	NA	TRBV19	14	TRBJ2-3	CASSIDGGRDTQYF	TGTGCCAGTAGTATAGACGGGGGGCGAGATACGCAGTATTTT
NA	NA	TRBV28	11	TRBJ1-1	CASRGRGEAFF	TGTGCCAGCCGGGGGAGGGGTGAAGCTTTCTTT
TRBD2	NA	TRBV4-2	16	TRBJ2-7	CASSQDPGGQGILPTF	TGTGCCAGCAGCCAAGATCCGGGAGGGCAAGGGATTCTTCCAACGTTC
TRBD1	once	TRBV19	17	TRBJ2-2	CASSDDAGTGGTGELFF	TGTGCCAGTAGTGACGACGCCGGAACAGGGGGTACCGGGGAGCTGTTTTTT
TRBD1	few	TRBV4-1	17	TRBJ1-6	CASSQGEDRAYNSPLHF	TGCGCCAGCAGCCAAGGGGAAGACAGGGCCTATAATTCACCCCTCCACTTT
TRBD2	NA	TRBV5-4	15	TRBJ2-7	CASSLAALAGREQYF	TGTGCCAGCAGCTTGGCCGCACTAGCGGGGCGCGAGCAGTACTTC